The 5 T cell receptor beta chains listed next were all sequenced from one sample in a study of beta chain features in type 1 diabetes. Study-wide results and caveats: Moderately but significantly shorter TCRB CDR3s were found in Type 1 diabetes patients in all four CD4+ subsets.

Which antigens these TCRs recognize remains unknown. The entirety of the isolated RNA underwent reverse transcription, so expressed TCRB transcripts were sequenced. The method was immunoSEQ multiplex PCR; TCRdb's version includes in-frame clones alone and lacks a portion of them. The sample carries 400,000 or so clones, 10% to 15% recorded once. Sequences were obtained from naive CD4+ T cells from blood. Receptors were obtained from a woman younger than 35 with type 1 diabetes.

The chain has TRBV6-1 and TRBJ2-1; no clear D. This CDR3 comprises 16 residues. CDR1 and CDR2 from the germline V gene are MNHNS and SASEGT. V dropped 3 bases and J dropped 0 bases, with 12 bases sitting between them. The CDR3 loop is CASSEAHVRSYNEQFF. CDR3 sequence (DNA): TGTGCCAGCAGTGAGGCTCACGTCCGCTCCTACAATGAGCAGTTCTTC.

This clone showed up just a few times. CDR3 protein: CASSQWTSGSYNEQFF. The CDR3, as DNA: TGCGCCAGCAGCCAATGGACTAGCGGGAGCTACAATGAGCAGTTCTTC. The rearrangement joins TRBV4-1 to TRBJ2-1; TRBD2 matches at 13 bases. Germline CDR1 MGHRA, CDR2 YSYEKL. With V trimmed by 2 bases and J by 3 bases, 1 base remained unmatched. The CDR3 is 16 amino acids.

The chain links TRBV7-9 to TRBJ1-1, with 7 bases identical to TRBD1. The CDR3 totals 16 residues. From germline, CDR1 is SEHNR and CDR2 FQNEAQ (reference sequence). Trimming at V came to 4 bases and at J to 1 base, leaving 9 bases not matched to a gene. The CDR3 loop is CASSSPPGTENTEAFF. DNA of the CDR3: TGTGCCAGCAGCTCCCCTCCAGGGACAGAGAACACTGAAGCTTTCTTT.

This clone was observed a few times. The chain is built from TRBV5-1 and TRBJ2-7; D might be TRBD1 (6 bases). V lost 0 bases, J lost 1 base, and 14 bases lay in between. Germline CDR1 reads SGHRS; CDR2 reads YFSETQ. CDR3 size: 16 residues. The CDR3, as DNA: TGCGCCAGCAGCTTGGGGTATTCGGGACAATCCTACGAGCAGTACTTC. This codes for CASSLGYSGQSYEQYF.

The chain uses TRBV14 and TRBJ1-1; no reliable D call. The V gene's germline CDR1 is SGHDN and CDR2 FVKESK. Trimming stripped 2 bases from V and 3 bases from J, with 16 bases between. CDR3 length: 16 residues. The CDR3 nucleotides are TGTGCCAGCAGCCAATATAGTGAGGGATCGGACACTGAAGCTTTCTTT. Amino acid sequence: CASSQYSEGSDTEAFF.